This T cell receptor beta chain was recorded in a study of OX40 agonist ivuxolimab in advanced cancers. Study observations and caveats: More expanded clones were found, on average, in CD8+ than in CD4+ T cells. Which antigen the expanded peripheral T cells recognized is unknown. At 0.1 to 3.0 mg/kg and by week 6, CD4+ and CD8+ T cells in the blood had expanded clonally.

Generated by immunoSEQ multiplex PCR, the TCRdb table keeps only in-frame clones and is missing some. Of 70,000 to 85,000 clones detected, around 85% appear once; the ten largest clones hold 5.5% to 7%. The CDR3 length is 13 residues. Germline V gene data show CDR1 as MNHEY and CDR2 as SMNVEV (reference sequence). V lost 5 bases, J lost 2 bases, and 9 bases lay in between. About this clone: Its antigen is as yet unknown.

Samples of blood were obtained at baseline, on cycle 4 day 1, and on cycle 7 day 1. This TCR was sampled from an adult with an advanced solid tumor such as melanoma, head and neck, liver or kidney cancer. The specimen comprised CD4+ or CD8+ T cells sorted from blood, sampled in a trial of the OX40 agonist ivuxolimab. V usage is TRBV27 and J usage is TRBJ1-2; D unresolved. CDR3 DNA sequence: TGTGCCAGCAGTACACGGCAGAACTATGGCTACACCTTC. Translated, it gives CASSTRQNYGYTF.